This TCR beta chain was observed in a study of T cell responses to AZD1222 COVID-19 vaccine. Study results and caveats: Spike-specific TCR breadth and depth rose after two AZD1222 doses. Clonal diversity was possibly underestimated, and the donors were mostly white British, with more females. Baseline seropositivity characterized only six AZD1222 recipients.

Using immunoSEQ multiplex PCR, the repertoire was profiled, and TCRdb retains in-frame clones only, with some absent. The data contain 150,000 or so clones, 88% of them singletons. Worth noting for this clone: Its antigen is still unknown.

Germline trimming cut 0 bases from V and 2 bases from J; bases unmatched to any gene: 8. CDR1 LGHNA and CDR2 YNFKEQ come from the germline V gene. This CDR3 comprises 17 residues. This chain joins TRBV4-2 and TRBJ2-7, with 9 bases identical to TRBD2. The TCR was taken from an adult in good health. This specimen was peripheral blood, taken on day 0 of AZD1222 vaccination. CDR3 sequence: CASSQDLSSGSPYEQYF. The CDR3 bases are TGTGCCAGCAGCCAAGATTTAAGTAGCGGGAGTCCCTACGAGCAGTACTTC.